A selection of T cell receptor beta chains follows, all from one sample in a study of control samples from healthy donors and cancer patients. Clones were sequenced by immunoSEQ multiplex PCR, and TCRdb holds only the in-frame ones, with some missing. This sample carries about 180,000 clones, 85% to 95% of them seen once, and the ten largest clones take 1.3% to 1.5%. Sequencing was done on a sample of blood. The receptor set was obtained from a young man in good health. Each CDR3 is given with its conserved first and last residue. The D gene is left open where the match is weak. Size is omitted from some rows. Given values are once, few, many or a class for expanded clones.

clone_size: -; d_call: -; v_call: TRBV12-5; j_call: TRBJ1-1; cdr3_nt: TGTGCTAGTGGTTTGGTATACAAGACAGGCAGGGCCCTCAACACTGAAGCTTTCTTT; cdr3_aa: CASGLVYKTGRALNTEAFF
clone_size: once; d_call: -; v_call: TRBV9; j_call: TRBJ2-1; cdr3_nt: TGTGCCAGCAGCGTAGTAGCGGAATATTACAATGAGCAGTTCTTC; cdr3_aa: CASSVVAEYYNEQFF
clone_size: -; d_call: -; v_call: TRBV9; j_call: TRBJ2-7; cdr3_nt: TGTGCCAGCAGCGGGTCAGAGTTCCGATCCTACGAGCAGTACTTC; cdr3_aa: CASSGSEFRSYEQYF
clone_size: -; d_call: -; v_call: TRBV11-2; j_call: TRBJ2-2; cdr3_nt: TGTGCCAGCAGCCCGCTAGGTGGACTAATATCGAACACCGGGGAGCTGTTTTTT; cdr3_aa: CASSPLGGLISNTGELFF
clone_size: -; d_call: TRBD2; v_call: TRBV2; j_call: TRBJ2-1; cdr3_nt: TGTGCCAGCAGTGAAGCGACTAGCGGGAGAGGGAATGAGCAGTTCTTC; cdr3_aa: CASSEATSGRGNEQFF
clone_size: -; d_call: -; v_call: TRBV24-1; j_call: TRBJ2-1; cdr3_nt: TGTGCCACCAGTGATTTGACCCCGACGCCTGAGCAGTTCTTC; cdr3_aa: CATSDLTPTPEQFF
clone_size: -; d_call: TRBD1; v_call: TRBV11-2; j_call: TRBJ2-3; cdr3_nt: TGTGCCAGCAGCCCCAGACAGGGGTTGAGCACAGATACGCAGTATTTT; cdr3_aa: CASSPRQGLSTDTQYF
clone_size: few; d_call: -; v_call: TRBV6-5; j_call: TRBJ1-2; cdr3_nt: TGTGCCAGCAAGAATGGGGGGATAGAGGGCTACACCTTC; cdr3_aa: CASKNGGIEGYTF
clone_size: -; d_call: TRBD1; v_call: TRBV6-1; j_call: TRBJ2-1; cdr3_nt: TGTGCCAGCAGTGCCGCAAAAACAGGGGGCGATAGCTCCTACAATGAGCAGTTCTTC; cdr3_aa: CASSAAKTGGDSSYNEQFF
clone_size: -; d_call: -; v_call: TRBV11-2; j_call: TRBJ2-1; cdr3_nt: TGTGCCAGCAGCCGGGTTTTGGGGGGAAACTACAATGAGCAGTTCTTC; cdr3_aa: CASSRVLGGNYNEQFF
clone_size: -; d_call: TRBD1; v_call: TRBV28; j_call: TRBJ1-2; cdr3_nt: TGTGCCAGCAGTTCCACAGGGGTAGGCTACACCTTC; cdr3_aa: CASSSTGVGYTF
clone_size: -; d_call: -; v_call: TRBV4-1; j_call: TRBJ1-5; cdr3_nt: TGCGCCAGCAGCTCAAACAGGGAAGCTAGCAATCAGCCCCAGCATTTT; cdr3_aa: CASSSNREASNQPQHF
clone_size: once; d_call: -; v_call: TRBV3-1/TRBV3-2; j_call: TRBJ1-1; cdr3_nt: TGTGCCAGCAGTTACGCGGGGTATGAAGCTTTCTTT; cdr3_aa: CASSYAGYEAFF
clone_size: -; d_call: TRBD1; v_call: TRBV6-1; j_call: TRBJ1-1; cdr3_nt: TGTGCCAGCAGTGACCTTGACAGGGCCGCTGAAGCTTTCTTT; cdr3_aa: CASSDLDRAAEAFF
clone_size: -; d_call: TRBD1; v_call: TRBV27; j_call: TRBJ2-2; cdr3_nt: TGTGCCAGCAGCCTGGGGGGACAGGGTTCCGGGGAGCTGTTTTTT; cdr3_aa: CASSLGGQGSGELFF
clone_size: -; d_call: TRBD1; v_call: TRBV2; j_call: TRBJ1-2; cdr3_nt: TGTGCCAGCAGGGGAGACAGGGTAGAGGGCTACACCTTC; cdr3_aa: CASRGDRVEGYTF
clone_size: -; d_call: -; v_call: TRBV9; j_call: TRBJ1-2; cdr3_nt: TGTGCCAGCAGCGAGGCCCCCGATACTTACTCTGGCTACACCTTC; cdr3_aa: CASSEAPDTYSGYTF
clone_size: -; d_call: -; v_call: TRBV3-1/TRBV3-2; j_call: TRBJ1-1; cdr3_nt: TGTGCCAGCAGCCCGAGGAAGAACACTGAAGCTTTCTTT; cdr3_aa: CASSPRKNTEAFF
clone_size: -; d_call: TRBD1; v_call: TRBV19; j_call: TRBJ1-5; cdr3_nt: TGTGCCAGTAGTCCCGACAGGGGAATTCGGCGGCCCCAGCATTTT; cdr3_aa: CASSPDRGIRRPQHF
clone_size: -; d_call: TRBD1; v_call: TRBV5-4; j_call: TRBJ1-2; cdr3_nt: TGTGCCAGCAGCCCAGGACAGGGGAACTATGGCTACACCTTC; cdr3_aa: CASSPGQGNYGYTF
clone_size: -; d_call: -; v_call: TRBV19; j_call: TRBJ1-2; cdr3_nt: TGTGCCAGTAGTAAATCGACGAGCGATGGCTACACCTTC; cdr3_aa: CASSKSTSDGYTF
clone_size: -; d_call: TRBD1; v_call: TRBV4-2; j_call: TRBJ1-2; cdr3_nt: TGTGCCAGCAGCCAGCGAAGTCAGGGGGCAAAGGGCTACACCTTC; cdr3_aa: CASSQRSQGAKGYTF
clone_size: -; d_call: TRBD1; v_call: TRBV6-6; j_call: TRBJ2-2; cdr3_nt: TGTGCCAGCAGTCCGACAGGGGGCGGGGAGCTGTTTTTT; cdr3_aa: CASSPTGGGELFF
clone_size: -; d_call: TRBD1; v_call: TRBV5-1; j_call: TRBJ2-5; cdr3_nt: TGCGCCAGCAGCTTGGGCCCAGCCGGACAGGTGATCGAGACCCAGTACTTC; cdr3_aa: CASSLGPAGQVIETQYF
clone_size: -; d_call: -; v_call: TRBV9; j_call: TRBJ1-1; cdr3_nt: TGTGCCAGCAGCCCGGAAGGCGGGATAGGAAACACTGAAGCTTTCTTT; cdr3_aa: CASSPEGGIGNTEAFF
clone_size: once; d_call: -; v_call: TRBV5-1; j_call: TRBJ1-1; cdr3_nt: TGCGCCAGCAGCGGTAGCTTGAACACTGAAGCTTTCTTT; cdr3_aa: CASSGSLNTEAFF
clone_size: -; d_call: -; v_call: TRBV24-1; j_call: TRBJ2-1; cdr3_nt: TGTGCCACCAGCGCGACTAGCGGACAGGGGAATGAGCAGTTCTTC; cdr3_aa: CATSATSGQGNEQFF